The clone carrying this TCR beta chain was observed a handful of times. The antigen is not known. Time point denoted: newly diagnosed GD, antithyroid drugs for less than 3 months. The TCR library was prepared using RNA isolated from PBMCs. Arm-PCR with iRepertoire HTBI primers amplified the CDR3 regions for these TCR beta libraries. TCRdb reprocessed the multiplex PCR reads via MiXCR and lists one record per CDR3 protein. In the table there are 360,000 or so distinct CDR3 sequences, over 15% of which are singletons. The data were obtained in a study of regulatory T cells in long-lasting Graves disease. The study, taken as a whole, reports: TRBV28, TRBJ1-2 and TRBJ2-5 were segments that persistent disease favored. With a few thousand shared public clonotypes, persistent patients exceeded new patients, who shared over 850. Only peripheral blood was studied, not thyroid tissue.

The V end lost 6 bases, the J end lost 10 bases, and 10 bases lay between the germline ends. Germline CDR1 and CDR2: SGHRS and YFSETQ. This CDR3 is built from 11 residues. The same sample was also used in a study of T cells in Graves' hyperthyroidism and ophthalmopathy. That report notes: RT-PCR in the first round (using the HTBI primer set) targeted the TCR CDR3.

This material consisted of peripheral blood mononuclear cells (PBMCs), taken at new diagnosis, from a patient treated with antithyroid drugs. The rearrangement links TRBV5-1 to TRBJ1-4; possible D gene TRBD1, 5 bases. The sequence was collected from a middle-aged man with Graves disease. The DNA for the CDR3 is TGCGCCAGCACCGACAGAAGAAAACTGTTTTTT. This translates into CASTDRRKLFF.